This TCR beta chain was documented in a study of Ad26.COV2.S vaccination and SARS-CoV-2 variants. Study-wide context: Ad26.COV2.S arm of COV1001 included the donor. Intramuscular Ad26.COV2.S at 5x10^10 or 1x10^11 viral particles.

The method was immunoSEQ multiplex PCR; TCRdb's version includes in-frame clones alone and lacks a portion of them. Here the sample spans fewer than 800,000 clones, 89% being singletons. This clone has more than one count but fewer than ten. Its specificity is not known. General study points: Reportedly, spike-specific CD8+ and CD4+ T cell responses achieved substantial breadth once vaccination had taken place.

Treatment described: around 19 received Ad26.COV2.S at low or high dose, single or two shots; 5 received placebo; per-sample allocation not given. Day 63 following the first vaccine or placebo injection was when the samples were taken. This sequence originates from a person aged 18-65 years who received the Ad26.COV2.S COVID-19 vaccine or a placebo. Sample: peripheral blood, taken in a trial of Ad26.COV2.S vaccine versus placebo.

DNA for the CDR3: TGTGCCAGCAGTTGGGTAGGGCTCCTCTACGAGCAGTACTTC. Its protein product is CASSWVGLLYEQYF. The rearrangement joins TRBV28 to TRBJ2-7; D unresolved. CDR1 and CDR2 (germline): MDHEN, SYDVKM. The CDR3 contains 14 residues. Trimming removed 4 bases at V and 3 bases at J, with 13 bases between.